What follows is one T cell receptor (beta chain) and its context. The source of the sample is a study of blood T cell repertoires in COVID-19. Turning to the study itself: Nucleic acid was either cDNA or gDNA, and it came from T cells, B-cell-depleted T cells, or PBMCs.

The study assigned cohorts using participant-reported clinical history. The assay was immunoSEQ multiplex PCR, and TCRdb's table has in-frame clones only and misses some. The sample consists of about 180,000 clones, 75% to 90% of them appearing once. CDR1 SGHNT and CDR2 YYREEE come from the germline V gene (reference sequence). Trimming at V came to 4 bases and at J to 3 bases, leaving 2 bases not matched to a gene. The CDR3 runs to 15 residues. The source of this sequence is a man between 35 and 55 years old who had recovered from COVID-19. Sequenced input: PBMCs or T cells enriched from blood (not recorded which). J is TRBJ2-1 and V is TRBV5-4; 12 bases line up with TRBD2. CDR3 sequence reads: CASSKTSGGYNEQFF. The CDR3 region has the DNA TGTGCCAGCAGCAAGACTAGCGGGGGCTACAATGAGCAGTTCTTC. The full variable domain, its missing parts supplied by reference TRBV5-4 and TRBJ2-1, is ETGVTQSPTHLIKTRGQQVTLRCSSQSGHNTVSWYQQALGQGPQFIFQYYREEENGRGNFPPRFSGLQFPNYSSELNVNALELDDSALYLCASSKTSGGYNEQFFGPGTRLTVL.